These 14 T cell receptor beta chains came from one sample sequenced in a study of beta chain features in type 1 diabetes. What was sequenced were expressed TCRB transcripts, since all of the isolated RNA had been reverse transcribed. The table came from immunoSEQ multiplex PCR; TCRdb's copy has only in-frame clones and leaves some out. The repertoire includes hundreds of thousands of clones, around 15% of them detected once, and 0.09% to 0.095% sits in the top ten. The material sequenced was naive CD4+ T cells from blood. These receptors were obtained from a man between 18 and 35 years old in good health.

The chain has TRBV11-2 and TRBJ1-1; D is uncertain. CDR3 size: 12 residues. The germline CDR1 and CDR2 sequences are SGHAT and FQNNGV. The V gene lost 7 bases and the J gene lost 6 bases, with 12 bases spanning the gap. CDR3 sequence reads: CASTAVSPEAFF. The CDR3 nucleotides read TGTGCCAGCACCGCTGTAAGCCCTGAAGCTTTCTTT.

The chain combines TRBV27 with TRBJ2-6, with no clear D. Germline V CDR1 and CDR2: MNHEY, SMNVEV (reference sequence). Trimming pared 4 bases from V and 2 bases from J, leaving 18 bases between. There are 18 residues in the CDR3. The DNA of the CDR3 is TGTGCCAGCAGTTATGAACCCGGGTCCCACGCTGGGGCCAACGTCCTGACTTTC. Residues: CASSYEPGSHAGANVLTF.

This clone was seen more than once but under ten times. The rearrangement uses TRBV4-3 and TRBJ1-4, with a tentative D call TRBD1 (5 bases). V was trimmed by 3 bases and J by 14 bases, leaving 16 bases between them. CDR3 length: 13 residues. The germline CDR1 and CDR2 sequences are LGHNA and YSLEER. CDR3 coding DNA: TGCGCCAGCAGCCATGTTGGGGGAAACTTGCTGTTTTTT. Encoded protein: CASSHVGGNLLFF.

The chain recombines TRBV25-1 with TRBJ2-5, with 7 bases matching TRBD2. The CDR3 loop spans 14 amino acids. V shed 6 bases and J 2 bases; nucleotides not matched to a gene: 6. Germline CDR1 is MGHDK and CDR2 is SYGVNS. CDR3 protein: CASRLGRGQETQYF. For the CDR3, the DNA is TGTGCCAGCAGACTCGGGCGGGGGCAAGAGACCCAGTACTTC.

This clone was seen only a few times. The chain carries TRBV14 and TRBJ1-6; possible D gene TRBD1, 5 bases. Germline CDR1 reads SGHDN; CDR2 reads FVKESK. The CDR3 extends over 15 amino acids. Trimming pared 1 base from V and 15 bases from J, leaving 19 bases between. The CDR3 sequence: CASSQGRAGLGLLHF. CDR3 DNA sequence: TGTGCCAGCAGCCAAGGGCGAGCGGGGCTCGGGCTCCTCCACTTT.

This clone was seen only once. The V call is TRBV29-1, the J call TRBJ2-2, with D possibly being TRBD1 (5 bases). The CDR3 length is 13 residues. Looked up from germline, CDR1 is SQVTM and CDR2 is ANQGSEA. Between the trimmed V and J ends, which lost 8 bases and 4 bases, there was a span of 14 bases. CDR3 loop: CSHGAEATGELFF. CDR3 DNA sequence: TGCAGCCATGGGGCAGAGGCCACCGGGGAGCTGTTTTTT.

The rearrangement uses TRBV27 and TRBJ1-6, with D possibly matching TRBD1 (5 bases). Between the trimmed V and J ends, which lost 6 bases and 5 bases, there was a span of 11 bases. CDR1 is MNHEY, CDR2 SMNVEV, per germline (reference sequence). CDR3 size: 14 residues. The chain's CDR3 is CASRTTGDNSPLHF. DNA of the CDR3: TGTGCCAGCAGAACGACGGGGGATAATTCACCCCTCCACTTT.

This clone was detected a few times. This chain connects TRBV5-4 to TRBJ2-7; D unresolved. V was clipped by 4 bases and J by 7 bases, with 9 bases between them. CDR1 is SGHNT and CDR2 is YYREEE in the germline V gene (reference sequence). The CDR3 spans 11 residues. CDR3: CASSLLREQYF. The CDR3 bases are TGTGCCAGCAGCCTCCTCCGAGAGCAGTACTTC.

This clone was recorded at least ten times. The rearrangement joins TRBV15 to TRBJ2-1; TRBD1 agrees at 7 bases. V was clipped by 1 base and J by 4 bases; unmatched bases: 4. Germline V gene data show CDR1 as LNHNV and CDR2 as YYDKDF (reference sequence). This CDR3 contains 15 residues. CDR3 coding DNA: TGTGCCACCAGCAGAGCCCGGGACAGATACAATGAGCAGTTCTTC. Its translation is CATSRARDRYNEQFF. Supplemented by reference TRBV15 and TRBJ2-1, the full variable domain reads DAMVIQNPRYQVTQFGKPVTLSCSQTLNHNVMYWYQQKSSQAPKLLFHYYDKDFNNEADTPDNFQSRRPNTSFCFLDIRSPGLGDTAMYLCATSRARDRYNEQFFGPGTRLTVL.

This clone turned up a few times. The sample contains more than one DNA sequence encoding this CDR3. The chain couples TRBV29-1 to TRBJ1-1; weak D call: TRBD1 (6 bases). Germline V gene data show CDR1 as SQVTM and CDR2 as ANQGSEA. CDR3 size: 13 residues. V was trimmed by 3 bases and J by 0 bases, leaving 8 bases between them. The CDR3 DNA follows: TGCAGCGTTGATACAGGGATGAACACTGAAGCTTTCTTT. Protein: CSVDTGMNTEAFF.

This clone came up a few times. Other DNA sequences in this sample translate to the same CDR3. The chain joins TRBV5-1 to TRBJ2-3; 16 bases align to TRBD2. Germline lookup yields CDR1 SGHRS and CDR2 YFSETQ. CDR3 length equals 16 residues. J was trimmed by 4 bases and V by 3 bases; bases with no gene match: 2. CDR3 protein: CASSWGLAGGPDTQYF. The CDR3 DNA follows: TGCGCCAGCAGCTGGGGACTAGCGGGAGGGCCAGATACGCAGTATTTT.

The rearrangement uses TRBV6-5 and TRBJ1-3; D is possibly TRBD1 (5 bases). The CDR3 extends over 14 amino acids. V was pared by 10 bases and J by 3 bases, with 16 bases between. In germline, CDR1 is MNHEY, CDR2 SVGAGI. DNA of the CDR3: TGTGCCACCAGGACGGGGGTACTTGGAAACACCATATATTTT. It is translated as CATRTGVLGNTIYF.

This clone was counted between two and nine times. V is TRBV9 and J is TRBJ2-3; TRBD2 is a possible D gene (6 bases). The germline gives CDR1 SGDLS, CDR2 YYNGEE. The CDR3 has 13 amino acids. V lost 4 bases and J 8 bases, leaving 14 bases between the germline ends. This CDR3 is CASSPRTGGTQYF. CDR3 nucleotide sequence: TGTGCCAGCAGCCCCCGGACCGGGGGTACGCAGTATTTT.

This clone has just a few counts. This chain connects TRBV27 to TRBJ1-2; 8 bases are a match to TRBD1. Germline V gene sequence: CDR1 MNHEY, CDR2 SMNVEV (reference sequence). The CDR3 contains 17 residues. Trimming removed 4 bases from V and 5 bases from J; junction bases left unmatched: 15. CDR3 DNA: TGTGCCAGCAGTTCTCGAACCGGGACAGGCTTCGGGTATGGCTACACCTTC. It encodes CASSSRTGTGFGYGYTF.